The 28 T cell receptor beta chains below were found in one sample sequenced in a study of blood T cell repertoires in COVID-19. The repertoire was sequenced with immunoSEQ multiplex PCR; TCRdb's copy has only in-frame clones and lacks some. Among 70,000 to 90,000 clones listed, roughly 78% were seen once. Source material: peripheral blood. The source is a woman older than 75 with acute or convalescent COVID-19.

The CDR3 DNA reads as TGTGCCAGCAGCTATACAGCTGGCAGCGGAGGCTACACCTTC. It translates to CASSYTAGSGGYTF. This sequence joins TRBV7-8 and TRBJ1-2; no clear D. V shed 4 bases and J shed 8 bases, with 17 bases lying between them. From germline, CDR1 is SGHVS and CDR2 FQNEAQ. This CDR3 region has 14 residues.

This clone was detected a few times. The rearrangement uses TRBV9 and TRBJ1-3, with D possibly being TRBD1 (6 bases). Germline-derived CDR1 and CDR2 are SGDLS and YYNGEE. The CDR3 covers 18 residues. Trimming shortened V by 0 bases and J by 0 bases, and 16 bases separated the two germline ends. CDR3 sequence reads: CASSVDGGQTISGNTIYF. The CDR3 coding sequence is TGTGCCAGCAGCGTAGACGGAGGACAGACCATCTCTGGAAACACCATATATTTT.

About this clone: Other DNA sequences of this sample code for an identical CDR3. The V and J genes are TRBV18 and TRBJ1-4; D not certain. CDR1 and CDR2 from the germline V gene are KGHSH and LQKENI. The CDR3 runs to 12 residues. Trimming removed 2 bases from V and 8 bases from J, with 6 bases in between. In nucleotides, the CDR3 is TGTGCCAGCTCACCAGGAGAGGAAAAACTGTTTTTT. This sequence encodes CASSPGEEKLFF. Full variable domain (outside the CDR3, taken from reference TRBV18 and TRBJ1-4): NAGVMQNPRHLVRRRGQEARLRCSPMKGHSHVYWYRQLPEEGLKFMVYLQKENIIDESGMPKERFSAEFPKEGPSILRIQQVVRGDSAAYFCASSPGEEKLFFGSGTQLSVL.

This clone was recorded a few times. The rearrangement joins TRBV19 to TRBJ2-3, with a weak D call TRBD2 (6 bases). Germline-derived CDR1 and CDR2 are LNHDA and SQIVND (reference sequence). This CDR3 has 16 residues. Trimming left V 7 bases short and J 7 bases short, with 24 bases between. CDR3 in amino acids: CASIGAGTQDRNTQYF. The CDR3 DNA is TGTGCCAGTATCGGGGCGGGGACGCAGGATAGGAATACGCAGTATTTT.

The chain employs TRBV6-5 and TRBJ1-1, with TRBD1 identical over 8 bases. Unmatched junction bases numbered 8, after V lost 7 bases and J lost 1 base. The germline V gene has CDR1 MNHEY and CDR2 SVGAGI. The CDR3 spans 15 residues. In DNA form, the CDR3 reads TGTGCCAGCAACTATCCACAGGGGGGGAACACTGAAGCTTTCTTT. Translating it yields CASNYPQGGNTEAFF.

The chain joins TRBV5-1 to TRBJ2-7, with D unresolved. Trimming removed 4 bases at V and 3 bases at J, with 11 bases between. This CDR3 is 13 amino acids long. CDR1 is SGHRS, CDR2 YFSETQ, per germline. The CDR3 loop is CASSLTSDYEQYF. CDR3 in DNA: TGCGCCAGCAGCCTAACGAGTGACTACGAGCAGTACTTC.

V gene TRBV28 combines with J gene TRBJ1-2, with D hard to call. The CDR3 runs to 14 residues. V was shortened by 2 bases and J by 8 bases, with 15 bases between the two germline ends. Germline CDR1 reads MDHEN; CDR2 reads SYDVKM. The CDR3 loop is CASSLVGPEGGYTF. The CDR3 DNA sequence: TGTGCCAGCAGTTTAGTTGGGCCCGAGGGAGGCTACACCTTC.

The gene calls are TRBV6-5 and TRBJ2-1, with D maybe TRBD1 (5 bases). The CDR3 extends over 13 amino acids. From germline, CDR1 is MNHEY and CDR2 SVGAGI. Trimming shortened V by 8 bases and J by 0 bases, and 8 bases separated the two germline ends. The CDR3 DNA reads TGTGCCAGCGGCGACAGCTCCTACAATGAGCAGTTCTTC. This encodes CASGDSSYNEQFF.

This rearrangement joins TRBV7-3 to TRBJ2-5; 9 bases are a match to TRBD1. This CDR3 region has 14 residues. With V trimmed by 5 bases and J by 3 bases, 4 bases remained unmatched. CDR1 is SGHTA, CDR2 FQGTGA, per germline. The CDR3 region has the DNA TGTGCCAGCAGCCTGGGGACAGGGAAAGAGACCCAGTACTTC. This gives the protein CASSLGTGKETQYF.

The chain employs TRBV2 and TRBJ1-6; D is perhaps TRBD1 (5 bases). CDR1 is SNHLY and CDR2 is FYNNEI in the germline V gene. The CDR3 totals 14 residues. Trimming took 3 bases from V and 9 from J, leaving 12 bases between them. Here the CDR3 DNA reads TGTGCCAGCAGTGAGTCCGGGGGTGGTTCACCCCTCCACTTT. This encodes CASSESGGGSPLHF.

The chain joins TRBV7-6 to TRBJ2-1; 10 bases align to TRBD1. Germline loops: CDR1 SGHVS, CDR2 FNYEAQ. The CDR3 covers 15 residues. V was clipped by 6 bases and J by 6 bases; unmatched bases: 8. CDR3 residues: CASRPGTGAVNEQFF. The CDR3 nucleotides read TGTGCCAGCAGACCCGGGACAGGGGCCGTCAATGAGCAGTTCTTC.

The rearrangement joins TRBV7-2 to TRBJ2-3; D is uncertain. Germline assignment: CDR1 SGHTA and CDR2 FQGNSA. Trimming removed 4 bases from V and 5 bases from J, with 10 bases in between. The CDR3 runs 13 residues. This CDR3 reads CASSSPPGDTQYF. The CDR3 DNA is TGTGCCAGCAGCTCCCCGCCGGGAGATACGCAGTATTTT.

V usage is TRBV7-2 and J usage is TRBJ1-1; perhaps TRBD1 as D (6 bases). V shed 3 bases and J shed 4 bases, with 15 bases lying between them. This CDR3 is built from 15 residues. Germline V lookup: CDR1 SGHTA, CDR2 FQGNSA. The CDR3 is CASSLAGTSGTEAFF. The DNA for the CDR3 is TGTGCCAGCAGCTTGGCCGGGACATCAGGCACTGAAGCTTTCTTT.

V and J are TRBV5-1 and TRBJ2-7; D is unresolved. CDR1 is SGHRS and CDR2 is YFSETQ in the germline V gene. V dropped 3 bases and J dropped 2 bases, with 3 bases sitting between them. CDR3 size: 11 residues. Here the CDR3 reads CASSSTYEQYF. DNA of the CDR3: TGCGCCAGCAGCTCAACCTACGAGCAGTACTTC.

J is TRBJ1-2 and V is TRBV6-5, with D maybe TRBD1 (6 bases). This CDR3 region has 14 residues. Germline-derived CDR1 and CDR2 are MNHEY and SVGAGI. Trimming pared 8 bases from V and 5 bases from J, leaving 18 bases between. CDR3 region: CASSGGGPIYGYTF. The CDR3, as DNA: TGTGCCAGCTCGGGAGGGGGGCCAATATATGGCTACACCTTC.

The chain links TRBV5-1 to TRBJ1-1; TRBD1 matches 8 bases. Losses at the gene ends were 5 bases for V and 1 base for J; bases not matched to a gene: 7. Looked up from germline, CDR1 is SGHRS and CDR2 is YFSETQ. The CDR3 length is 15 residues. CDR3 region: CASRFGDRTNTEAFF. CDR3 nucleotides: TGCGCCAGCAGGTTCGGGGACAGGACGAACACTGAAGCTTTCTTT. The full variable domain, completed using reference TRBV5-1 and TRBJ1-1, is KAGVTQTPRYLIKTRGQQVTLSCSPISGHRSVSWYQQTPGQGLQFLFEYFSETQRNKGNFPGRFSGRQFSNSRSEMNVSTLELGDSALYLCASRFGDRTNTEAFFGQGTRLTVV.

The CDR3 sequence is CASSHPRMAATGELFF. The CDR3 bases are TGTGCCAGTAGTCACCCCCGAATGGCGGCCACCGGGGAGCTGTTTTTT. The chain carries TRBV19 and TRBJ2-2; D gene uncertain. Looked up from germline, CDR1 is LNHDA and CDR2 is SQIVND (reference sequence). V lost 5 bases, J lost 4 bases, and 17 bases lay in between. This CDR3 has 16 residues.

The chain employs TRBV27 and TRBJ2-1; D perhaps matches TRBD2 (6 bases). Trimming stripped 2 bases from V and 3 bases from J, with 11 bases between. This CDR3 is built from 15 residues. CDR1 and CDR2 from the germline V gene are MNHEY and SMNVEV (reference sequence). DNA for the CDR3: TGTGCCAGCAGTTTAATGGGGGGTATCTACAATGAGCAGTTCTTC. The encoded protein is CASSLMGGIYNEQFF.

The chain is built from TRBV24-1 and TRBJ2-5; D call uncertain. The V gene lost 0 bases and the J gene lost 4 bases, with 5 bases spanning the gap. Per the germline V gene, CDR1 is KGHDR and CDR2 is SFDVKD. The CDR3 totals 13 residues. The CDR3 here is CATSDLSVETQYF. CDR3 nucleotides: TGTGCCACCAGTGATTTGTCGGTAGAGACCCAGTACTTC.

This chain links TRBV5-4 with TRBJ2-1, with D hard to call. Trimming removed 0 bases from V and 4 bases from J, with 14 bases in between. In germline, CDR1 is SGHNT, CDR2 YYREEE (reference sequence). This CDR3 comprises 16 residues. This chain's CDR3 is CASSLAPSNPYNEQFF. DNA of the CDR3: TGTGCCAGCAGCTTGGCCCCGAGTAATCCTTACAATGAGCAGTTCTTC.

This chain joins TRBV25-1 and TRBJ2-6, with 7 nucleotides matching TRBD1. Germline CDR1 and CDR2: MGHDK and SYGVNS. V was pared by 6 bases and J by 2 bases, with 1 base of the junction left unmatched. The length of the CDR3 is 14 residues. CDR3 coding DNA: TGTGCCAGCAGCAGGGGGACTGGGGCCAACGTCCTGACTTTC. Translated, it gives CASSRGTGANVLTF. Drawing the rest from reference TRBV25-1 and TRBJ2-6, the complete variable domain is EADIYQTPRYLVIGTGKKITLECSQTMGHDKMYWYQQDPGMELHLIHYSYGVNSTEKGDLSSESTVSRIRTEHFPLTLESARPSHTSQYLCASSRGTGANVLTFGAGSRLTVL.

The CDR3 is CASSFRTGAREKLFF. The DNA for the CDR3 is TGTGCCAGCAGCTTCCGGACAGGGGCGCGAGAAAAACTGTTTTTT. The chain is built from TRBV7-8 and TRBJ1-4, with 9 bases lining up with TRBD1. The CDR3 is 15 residues long. Losses at the gene ends were 3 bases for V and 8 bases for J; bases not matched to a gene: 7. Germline lookup yields CDR1 SGHVS and CDR2 FQNEAQ.

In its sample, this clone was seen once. The CDR3 region is CASQRADTQYF. The CDR3 DNA reads TGCGCCTCTCAGCGCGCAGATACGCAGTATTTT. This sequence joins TRBV10-1 and TRBJ2-3, with no clear D. Germline CDR1 is WNHNN and CDR2 is SYGVQD (reference sequence). The CDR3 contains 11 residues. V was clipped by 11 bases and J by 4 bases, with 10 bases between them.

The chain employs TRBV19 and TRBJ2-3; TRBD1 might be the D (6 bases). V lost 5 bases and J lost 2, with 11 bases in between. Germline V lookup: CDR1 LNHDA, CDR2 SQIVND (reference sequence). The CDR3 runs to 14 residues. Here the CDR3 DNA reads TGTGCCAGTAGTCCGACAGGAGTCACAGATACGCAGTATTTT. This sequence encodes CASSPTGVTDTQYF. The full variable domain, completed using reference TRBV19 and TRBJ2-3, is DGGITQSPKYLFRKEGQNVTLSCEQNLNHDAMYWYRQDPGQGLRLIYYSQIVNDFQKGDIAEGYSVSREKKESFPLTVTSAQKNPTAFYLCASSPTGVTDTQYFGPGTRLTVL.

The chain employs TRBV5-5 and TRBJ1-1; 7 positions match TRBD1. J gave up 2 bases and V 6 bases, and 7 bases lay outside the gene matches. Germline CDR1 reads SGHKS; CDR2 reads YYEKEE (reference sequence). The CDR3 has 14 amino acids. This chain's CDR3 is CASTLWDSNTEAFF. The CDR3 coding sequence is TGTGCCAGCACCCTTTGGGACAGCAACACTGAAGCTTTCTTT.

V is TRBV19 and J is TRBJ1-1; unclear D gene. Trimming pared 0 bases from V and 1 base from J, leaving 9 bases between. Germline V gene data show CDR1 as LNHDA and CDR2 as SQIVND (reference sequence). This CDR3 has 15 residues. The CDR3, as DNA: TGTGCCAGTAGTATAGATTCCGGGAGGAACACTGAAGCTTTCTTT. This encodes CASSIDSGRNTEAFF. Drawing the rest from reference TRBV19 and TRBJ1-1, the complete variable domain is DGGITQSPKYLFRKEGQNVTLSCEQNLNHDAMYWYRQDPGQGLRLIYYSQIVNDFQKGDIAEGYSVSREKKESFPLTVTSAQKNPTAFYLCASSIDSGRNTEAFFGQGTRLTVV.

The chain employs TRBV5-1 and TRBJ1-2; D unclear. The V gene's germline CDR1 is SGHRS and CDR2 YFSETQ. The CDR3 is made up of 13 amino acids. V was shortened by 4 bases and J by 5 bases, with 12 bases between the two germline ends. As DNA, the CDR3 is TGCGCCAGCAGCCCCAACGAGGGTTATGGCTACACCTTC. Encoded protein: CASSPNEGYGYTF.

CDR3 protein: CASSTGTTYEQYF. DNA of the CDR3: TGTGCCAGCAGCACCGGGACAACCTACGAGCAGTACTTC. The rearrangement links TRBV12-3 or TRBV12-4 to TRBJ2-7, with D possibly TRBD1 on 6 matching bases. V gave up 6 bases and J gave up 2 bases, with 11 bases separating them. The CDR3 runs 13 residues.